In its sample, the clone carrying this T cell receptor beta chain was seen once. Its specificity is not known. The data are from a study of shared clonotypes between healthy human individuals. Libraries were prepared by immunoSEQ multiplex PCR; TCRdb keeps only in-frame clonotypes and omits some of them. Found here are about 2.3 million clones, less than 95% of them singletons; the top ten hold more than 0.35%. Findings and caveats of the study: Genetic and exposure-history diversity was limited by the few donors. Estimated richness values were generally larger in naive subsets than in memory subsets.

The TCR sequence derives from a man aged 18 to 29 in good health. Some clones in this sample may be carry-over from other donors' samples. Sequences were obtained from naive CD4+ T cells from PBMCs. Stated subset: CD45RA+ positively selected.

The CDR3 DNA sequence: TGCAGCGTTGGACCTTCGGGACCCGAAAACTATGGCTACACCTTC. This encodes CSVGPSGPENYGYTF. The chain joins TRBV29-1 to TRBJ1-2; D is perhaps TRBD1 (5 bases). This CDR3 has 15 amino acids. CDR1 is SQVTM and CDR2 is ANQGSEA in the germline V gene. The V end was cut by 4 bases, the J end by 2 bases, with 17 bases between.